The rows below give T cell receptor beta chains drawn from one sample of a study of blood T cell repertoires in COVID-19. Repertoires were generated with immunoSEQ multiplex PCR, while TCRdb's copy carries only in-frame clones and drops some. This sample yields about 300,000 clones, of which over 70% are seen a single time; roughly 1.2% belongs to the top ten. The material sequenced was peripheral blood. These receptors were taken from a woman aged 50 to 65 with acute or convalescent COVID-19. Each CDR3 is given with its conserved first and last residue. The order of the fields is J gene, clone size, V gene, D gene, CDR3 DNA, CDR3 protein. A D gene is named only where the DNA matches it firmly. Not every row has a clone size; where given, it reads once, few, many or a size class.

TRBJ1-6 | - | TRBV6-5 | TRBD1 | TGTGCCAGCAGTCGGACAGGGGGTTCACCCCTCCACTTT | CASSRTGGSPLHF
TRBJ2-1 | - | TRBV9 | - | TGTGCCAGCAGCGTAACTGTAGAAGTTCATGATCAGTTCTTC | CASSVTVEVHDQFF
TRBJ1-6 | few | TRBV6-4 | - | TGTGCCAGCAGTCAGGGGTCGGGTAATTCACCCCTCCACTTT | CASSQGSGNSPLHF
TRBJ1-4 | few | TRBV14 | TRBD1 | TGTGCCAGCAGCCAAAGGCCCCCGGGACAGGGAAATGAAAAACTGTTTTTT | CASSQRPPGQGNEKLFF
TRBJ2-3 | - | TRBV7-9 | - | TGTGCCAGCAGCCTGGGGCGCACAGATACGCAGTATTTT | CASSLGRTDTQYF
TRBJ2-1 | - | TRBV4-2 | TRBD2 | TGTGCCAGCAGCCAAGATAGGGCTAGCGGGGGGGCAGGTGAGCAGTTCTTC | CASSQDRASGGAGEQFF
TRBJ2-3 | - | TRBV30 | - | TGTGCCTGGAGACAGGGCAGCACAGATACGCAGTATTTT | CAWRQGSTDTQYF
TRBJ2-3 | - | TRBV7-3 | - | TGTGCCAGCAGCTTTGACAGTGTTACAGATACGCAGTATTTT | CASSFDSVTDTQYF
TRBJ2-5 | - | TRBV28 | TRBD2 | TGTGCCCCGGTAGGGCTAGCGGAACGAGAGACCCAGTACTTC | CAPVGLAERETQYF
TRBJ1-1 | - | TRBV20-1 | - | TGCAGTGCTAGTAACTTCAGGCAGTTGAACACTGAAGCTTTCTTT | CSASNFRQLNTEAFF
TRBJ1-1 | - | TRBV6-4 | - | TGTGCCAGCAGCAGGCTCCTTAACACTGAAGCTTTCTTT | CASSRLLNTEAFF
TRBJ1-1 | - | TRBV7-2 | TRBD1 | TGTGCCAGCAGCCCGAACGTCATGGGACAGGGGATGAACACTGAAGCTTTCTTT | CASSPNVMGQGMNTEAFF
TRBJ1-4 | - | TRBV9 | TRBD1 | TGTGCCAGCAGCCTCCGGGACAGGGGCGAAAAACTGTTTTTT | CASSLRDRGEKLFF
TRBJ1-2 | - | TRBV7-9 | - | TGTGCCAGCAGCTTAGGATCAGGTGACAACTCTGGCTACACCTTC | CASSLGSGDNSGYTF
TRBJ1-1 | - | TRBV30 | TRBD1 | TGTGCCTGGAGCAAGGACAGGGGAGGTACTGAAGCTTTCTTT | CAWSKDRGGTEAFF
TRBJ1-1 | - | TRBV11-2 | - | TGTGCCAGCAGCTTATTGGGGGGACTGAACACTGAAGCTTTCTTT | CASSLLGGLNTEAFF
TRBJ2-1 | - | TRBV7-9 | - | TGTGCCAGCAGCTTAGCGTCGGGTGATGAGCAGTTCTTC | CASSLASGDEQFF
TRBJ1-2 | - | TRBV29-1 | - | TGCAGCGTTGAGGAGGGGCTGGGCTATGGCTACACCTTC | CSVEEGLGYGYTF
TRBJ1-5 | once | TRBV28 | - | TGTGCCAGCAGACTACCCGGGATCCCTGATCAGCCCCAGCATTTT | CASRLPGIPDQPQHF
TRBJ2-7 | once | TRBV13 | - | TGTGCCAGCAGCCCAAGGTCAGGGGCCTACGAGCAGTACTTC | CASSPRSGAYEQYF
TRBJ2-7 | - | TRBV3-1/TRBV3-2 | - | TGTGCCAGCAGCCTAGGGAGTACCTACGAGCAGTACTTC | CASSLGSTYEQYF
TRBJ1-1 | - | TRBV5-1 | - | TGCGCCAGCGGGGAAATACAGGGTACTGAAGCTTTCTTT | CASGEIQGTEAFF
TRBJ1-1 | - | TRBV7-6 | - | TGTGCCAGCAGCTGGGTCGGGACTGAAGCTTTCTTT | CASSWVGTEAFF
TRBJ1-1 | - | TRBV30 | - | TGTGCCTGGAGTTTACCTCAGGATGAAGCTTTCTTT | CAWSLPQDEAFF
TRBJ1-2 | many | TRBV15 | - | TGTGCCACCAGCAGAGAGGCAGTCCCTAACTATGGCTACACCTTC | CATSREAVPNYGYTF
TRBJ2-1 | - | TRBV7-9 | TRBD2 | TGTGCCAGCAGCCCTTCGGGGGGGGCCATGGAACAGTTCTTC | CASSPSGGAMEQFF
TRBJ2-1 | - | TRBV19 | - | TGTGCCAGTAGTCGGGCGGGAAGCGGTGAGCAGTTCTTC | CASSRAGSGEQFF
TRBJ1-1 | - | TRBV27 | - | TGTGCCAGCAGTTTATATCGGGAGGCGAACACTGAAGCTTTCTTT | CASSLYREANTEAFF
TRBJ2-5 | - | TRBV7-9 | - | TGTGCCAGCAGCGCGGGGACAGTGGGGGGAGAGACCCAGTACTTC | CASSAGTVGGETQYF
TRBJ1-2 | - | TRBV30 | - | TGTGCCTGGAGTGCGGAATTGGGGGCTGATGGCTACACCTTC | CAWSAELGADGYTF
TRBJ2-1 | - | TRBV2 | TRBD2 | TGTGCCAGCAGTGAAGGTAGCGGGGGGACTAATGAGCAGTTCTTC | CASSEGSGGTNEQFF
TRBJ1-5 | - | TRBV2 | - | TGTGCCAGCAAAGCGAAGGTAGTGAAGCCCCAGCATTTT | CASKAKVVKPQHF
TRBJ1-3 | - | TRBV7-2 | - | TGTGCCAGCAGGGAGGGGGGGCGAGGAGGAAACACCATATATTTT | CASREGGRGGNTIYF
TRBJ2-4 | - | TRBV7-2 | TRBD2 | TGTGCCAGCAGCTTAGCGTCAGGGACTAGCGGGAGGGGTGGCAAAAACATTCAGTACTTC | CASSLASGTSGRGGKNIQYF
TRBJ2-1 | - | TRBV2 | - | TGTGCCAGCACACGGGAAAGCTCCTACAATGAGCAGTTCTTC | CASTRESSYNEQFF
TRBJ2-7 | - | TRBV4-3 | TRBD2 | TGCGCCAGCAGCCAAGACGGGACTAGCGGGACGTACGAGCAGTACTTC | CASSQDGTSGTYEQYF
TRBJ1-6 | - | TRBV3-1/TRBV3-2 | - | TGTGCCAGCAGCCCGCAACGGACAGTTTATAATTCACCCCTCCACTTT | CASSPQRTVYNSPLHF
TRBJ1-3 | - | TRBV7-2 | - | TGTGCCAGCAGCACTCAGGACTCTGGAAACACCATATATTTT | CASSTQDSGNTIYF
TRBJ2-3 | - | TRBV6-2/TRBV6-3 | TRBD2 | TGTGCCAGCAGTTACTCGACGGCCCTAGCGGTGGATACAGATACGCAGTATTTT | CASSYSTALAVDTDTQYF
TRBJ2-7 | - | TRBV7-8 | - | TGTGCCAGCAGCCAGAAGGACAGCAGCTCCTACGAGCAGTACTTC | CASSQKDSSSYEQYF
TRBJ2-3 | - | TRBV25-1 | - | TGTGCCAGTGGCGGGGTAACTACTAGCACAGATACGCAGTATTTT | CASGGVTTSTDTQYF
TRBJ2-3 | - | TRBV5-6 | TRBD2 | TGTGCCAGCAGCCCAACGGGAGCGATTGGGAGGGGAACAGATACGCAGTATTTT | CASSPTGAIGRGTDTQYF
TRBJ2-5 | - | TRBV12-5 | - | TGTGCTAGTGGTTTGTATCGGGGAGGAGAGACCCAGTACTTC | CASGLYRGGETQYF
TRBJ2-1 | - | TRBV7-8 | - | TGTGCCAGCAGCTCGTCCAGTGGCGGCTCCTACAATGAGCAGTTCTTC | CASSSSSGGSYNEQFF
TRBJ1-2 | - | TRBV18 | TRBD1 | TGTGCCAGCTCACCACCGAGTACAGGGGTTAGTTATGGCTACACCTTC | CASSPPSTGVSYGYTF
TRBJ2-5 | - | TRBV3-1/TRBV3-2 | TRBD2 | TGTGCCAGCAGCCATCGGGGGGGTCGAGAGACCCAGTACTTC | CASSHRGGRETQYF
TRBJ2-1 | - | TRBV6-6 | - | TGTGCCAGCGGACTTCCCCGACCCTCCTACAATGAGCAGTTCTTC | CASGLPRPSYNEQFF
TRBJ2-5 | - | TRBV18 | TRBD1 | TGTGCCAGCTCGGCCGGGACAGGGGGCCAAGAGACCCAGTACTTC | CASSAGTGGQETQYF